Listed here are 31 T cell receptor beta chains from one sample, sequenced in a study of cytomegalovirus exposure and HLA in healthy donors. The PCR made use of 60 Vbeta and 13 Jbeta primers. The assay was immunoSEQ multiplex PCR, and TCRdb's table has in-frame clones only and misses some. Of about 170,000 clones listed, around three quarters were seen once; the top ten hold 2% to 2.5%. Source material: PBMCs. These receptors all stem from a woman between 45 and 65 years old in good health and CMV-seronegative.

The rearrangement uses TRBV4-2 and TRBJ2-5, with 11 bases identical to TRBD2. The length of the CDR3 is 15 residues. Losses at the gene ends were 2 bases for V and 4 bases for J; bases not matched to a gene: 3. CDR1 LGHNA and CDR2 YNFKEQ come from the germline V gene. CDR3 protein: CASSQFSGGGETQYF. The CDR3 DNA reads TGTGCCAGCAGCCAATTTAGCGGGGGGGGAGAGACCCAGTACTTC.

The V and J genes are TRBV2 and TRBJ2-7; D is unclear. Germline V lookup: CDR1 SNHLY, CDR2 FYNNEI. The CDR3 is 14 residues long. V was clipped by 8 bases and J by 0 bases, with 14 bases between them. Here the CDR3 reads CASARNSNSYEQYF. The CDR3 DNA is TGTGCCAGCGCCAGAAACAGTAACTCCTACGAGCAGTACTTC.

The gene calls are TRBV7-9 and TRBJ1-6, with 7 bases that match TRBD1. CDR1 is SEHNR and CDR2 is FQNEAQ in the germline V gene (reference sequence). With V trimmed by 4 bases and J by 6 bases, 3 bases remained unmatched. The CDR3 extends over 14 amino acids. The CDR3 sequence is CASSSGGSNSPLHF. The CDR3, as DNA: TGTGCCAGCAGCTCAGGGGGAAGTAATTCACCCCTCCACTTT. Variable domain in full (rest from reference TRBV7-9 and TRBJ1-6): DTGVSQNPRHKITKRGQNVTFRCDPISEHNRLYWYRQTLGQGPEFLTYFQNEAQLEKSRLLSDRFSAERPKGSFSTLEIQRTEQGDSAMYLCASSSGGSNSPLHFGNGTRLTVT.

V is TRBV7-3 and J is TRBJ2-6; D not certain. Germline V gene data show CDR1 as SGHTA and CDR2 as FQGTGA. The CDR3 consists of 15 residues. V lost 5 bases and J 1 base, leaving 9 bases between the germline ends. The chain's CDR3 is CASSPKESGANVLTF. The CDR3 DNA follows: TGTGCCAGCAGCCCCAAGGAGTCTGGGGCCAACGTCCTGACTTTC.

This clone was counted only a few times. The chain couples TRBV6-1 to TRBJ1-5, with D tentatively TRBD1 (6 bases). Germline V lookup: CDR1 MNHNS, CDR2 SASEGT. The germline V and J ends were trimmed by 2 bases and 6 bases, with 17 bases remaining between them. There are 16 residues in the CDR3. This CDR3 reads CASSEIFSGHRQPQHF. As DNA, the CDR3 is TGTGCCAGCAGTGAAATCTTCTCGGGACACCGTCAGCCCCAGCATTTT.

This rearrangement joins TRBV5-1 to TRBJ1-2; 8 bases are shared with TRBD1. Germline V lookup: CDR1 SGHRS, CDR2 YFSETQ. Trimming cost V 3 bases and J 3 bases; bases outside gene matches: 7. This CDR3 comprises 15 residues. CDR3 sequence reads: CASSYSQGADYGYTF. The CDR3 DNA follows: TGCGCCAGCAGCTACTCTCAGGGGGCAGACTATGGCTACACCTTC.

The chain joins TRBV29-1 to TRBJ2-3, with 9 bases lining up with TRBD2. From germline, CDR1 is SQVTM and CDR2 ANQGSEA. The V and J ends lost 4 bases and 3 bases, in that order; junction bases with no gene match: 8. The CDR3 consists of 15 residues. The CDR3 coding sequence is TGCAGCGTTGTTAGCGGGGGACTGCGTACAGATACGCAGTATTTT. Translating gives CSVVSGGLRTDTQYF.

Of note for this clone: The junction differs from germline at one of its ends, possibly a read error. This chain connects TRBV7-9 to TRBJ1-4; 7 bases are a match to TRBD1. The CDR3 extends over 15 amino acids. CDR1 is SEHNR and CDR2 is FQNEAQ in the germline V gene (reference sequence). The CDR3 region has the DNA TGTTCCAGCAGCCTATCAGGGGGTGAAAATGAAAAACTGTTTTTT. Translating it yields CSSSLSGGENEKLFF.

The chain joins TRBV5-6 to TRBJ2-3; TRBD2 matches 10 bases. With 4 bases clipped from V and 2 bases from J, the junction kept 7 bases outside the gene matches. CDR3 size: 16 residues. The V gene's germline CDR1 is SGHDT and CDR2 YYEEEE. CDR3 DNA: TGTGCCAGCAGCCGAAGGACTAGCGGAAACACAGATACGCAGTATTTT. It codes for CASSRRTSGNTDTQYF.

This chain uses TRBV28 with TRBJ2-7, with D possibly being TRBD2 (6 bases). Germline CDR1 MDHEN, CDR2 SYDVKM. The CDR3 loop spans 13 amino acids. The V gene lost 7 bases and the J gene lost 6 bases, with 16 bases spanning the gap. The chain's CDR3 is CASTNKVGGEQYF. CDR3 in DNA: TGTGCCAGCACCAACAAGGTGGGGGGCGAGCAGTACTTC.

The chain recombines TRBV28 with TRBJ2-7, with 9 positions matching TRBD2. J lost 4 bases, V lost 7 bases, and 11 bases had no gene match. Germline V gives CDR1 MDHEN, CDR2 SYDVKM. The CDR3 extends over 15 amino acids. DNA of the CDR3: TGTGCCAGCACTACCCCGGCGGGAGGGCTTTACGAGCAGTACTTC. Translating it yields CASTTPAGGLYEQYF.

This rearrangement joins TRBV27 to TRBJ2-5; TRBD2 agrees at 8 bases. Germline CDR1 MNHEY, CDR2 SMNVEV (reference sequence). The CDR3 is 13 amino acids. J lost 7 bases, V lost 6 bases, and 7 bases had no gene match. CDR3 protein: CASSREGDWTQYF. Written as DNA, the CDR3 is TGTGCCAGCAGCCGGGAGGGGGACTGGACCCAGTACTTC.

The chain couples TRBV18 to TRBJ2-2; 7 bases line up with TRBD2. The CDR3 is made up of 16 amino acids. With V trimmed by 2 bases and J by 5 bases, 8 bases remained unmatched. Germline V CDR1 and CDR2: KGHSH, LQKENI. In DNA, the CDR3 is TGTGCCAGCTCACCATTATTCGCGGGGGAAACCGGGGAGCTGTTTTTT. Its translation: CASSPLFAGETGELFF.

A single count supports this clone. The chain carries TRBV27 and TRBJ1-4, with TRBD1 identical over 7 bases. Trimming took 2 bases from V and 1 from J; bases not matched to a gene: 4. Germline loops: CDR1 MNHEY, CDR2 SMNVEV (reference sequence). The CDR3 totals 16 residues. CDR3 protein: CASSLGTVETNEKLFF. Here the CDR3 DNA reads TGTGCCAGCAGTTTAGGGACAGTAGAAACTAATGAAAAACTGTTTTTT.

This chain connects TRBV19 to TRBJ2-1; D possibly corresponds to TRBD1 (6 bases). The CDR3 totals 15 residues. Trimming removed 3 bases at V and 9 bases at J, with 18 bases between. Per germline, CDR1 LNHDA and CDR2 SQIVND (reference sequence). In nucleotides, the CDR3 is TGTGCCAGTAGTATCAGAGGGCTGGGGGCGGGTGAGCAGTTCTTC. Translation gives CASSIRGLGAGEQFF.

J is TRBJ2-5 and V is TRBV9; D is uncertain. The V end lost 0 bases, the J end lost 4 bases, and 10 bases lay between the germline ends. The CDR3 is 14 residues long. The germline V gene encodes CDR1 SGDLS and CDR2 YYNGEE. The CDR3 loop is CASSVEFRAETQYF. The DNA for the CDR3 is TGTGCCAGCAGCGTAGAGTTTAGAGCAGAGACCCAGTACTTC.

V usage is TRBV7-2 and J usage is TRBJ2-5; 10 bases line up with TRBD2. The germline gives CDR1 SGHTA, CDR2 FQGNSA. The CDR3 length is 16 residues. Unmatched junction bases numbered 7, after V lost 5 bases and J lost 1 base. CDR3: CASSQSSGGPQETQYF. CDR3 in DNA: TGTGCCAGCAGCCAATCTAGCGGGGGCCCCCAAGAGACCCAGTACTTC.

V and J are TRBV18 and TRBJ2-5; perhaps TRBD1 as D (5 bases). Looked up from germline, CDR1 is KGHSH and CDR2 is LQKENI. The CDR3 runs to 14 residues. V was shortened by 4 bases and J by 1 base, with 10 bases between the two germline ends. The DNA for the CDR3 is TGTGCCAGCTCACGGGCAGGGATCCAAGAGACCCAGTACTTC. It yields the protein CASSRAGIQETQYF. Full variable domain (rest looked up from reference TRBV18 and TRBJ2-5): NAGVMQNPRHLVRRRGQEARLRCSPMKGHSHVYWYRQLPEEGLKFMVYLQKENIIDESGMPKERFSAEFPKEGPSILRIQQVVRGDSAAYFCASSRAGIQETQYFGPGTRLLVL.

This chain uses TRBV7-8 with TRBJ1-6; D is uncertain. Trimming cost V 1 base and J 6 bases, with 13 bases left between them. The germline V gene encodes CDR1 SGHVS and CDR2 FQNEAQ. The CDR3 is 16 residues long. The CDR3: CASSLGQWERNSPLHF. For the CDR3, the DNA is TGTGCCAGCAGCTTAGGGCAGTGGGAGCGTAATTCACCCCTCCACTTT.

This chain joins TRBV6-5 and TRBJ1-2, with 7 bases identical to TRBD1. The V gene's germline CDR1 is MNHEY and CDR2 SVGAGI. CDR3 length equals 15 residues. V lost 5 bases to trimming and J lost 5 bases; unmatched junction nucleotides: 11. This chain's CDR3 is CASSKRQGVIYGYTF. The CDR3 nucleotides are TGTGCCAGCAGTAAACGACAGGGTGTGATATATGGCTACACCTTC.

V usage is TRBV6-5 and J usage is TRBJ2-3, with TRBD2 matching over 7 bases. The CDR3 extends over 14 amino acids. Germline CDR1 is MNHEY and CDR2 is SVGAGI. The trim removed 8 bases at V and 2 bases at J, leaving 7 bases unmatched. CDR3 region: CASGRSGTTDTQYF. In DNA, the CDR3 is TGTGCCAGCGGGCGGAGCGGGACCACAGATACGCAGTATTTT.

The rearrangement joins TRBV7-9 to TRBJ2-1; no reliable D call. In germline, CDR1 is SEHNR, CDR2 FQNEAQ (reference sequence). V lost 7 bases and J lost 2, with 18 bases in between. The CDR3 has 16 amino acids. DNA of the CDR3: TGTGCCAGCAACGAGAGCCCTATACTAACCTACAATGAGCAGTTCTTC. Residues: CASNESPILTYNEQFF.

The CDR3, as DNA: TGTGCCAGCAGTGAGTGGCCAAACAATGAGCAGTTCTTC. Translation gives CASSEWPNNEQFF. The chain uses TRBV2 and TRBJ2-1; D uncertain. The CDR3 extends over 13 amino acids. V shed 3 bases and J shed 5 bases, with 8 bases lying between them. Germline CDR1 and CDR2: SNHLY and FYNNEI.

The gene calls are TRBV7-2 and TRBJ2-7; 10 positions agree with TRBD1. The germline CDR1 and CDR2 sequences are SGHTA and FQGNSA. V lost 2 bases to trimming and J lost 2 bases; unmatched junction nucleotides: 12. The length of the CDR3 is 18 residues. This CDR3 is CASSLFWTGGRAAYEQYF. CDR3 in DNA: TGTGCCAGCAGCTTATTCTGGACAGGGGGTCGGGCCGCCTACGAGCAGTACTTC.

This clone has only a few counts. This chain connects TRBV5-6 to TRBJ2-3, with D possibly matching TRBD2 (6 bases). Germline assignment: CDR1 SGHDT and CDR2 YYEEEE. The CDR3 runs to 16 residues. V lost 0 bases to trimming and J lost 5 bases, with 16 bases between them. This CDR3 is CASSLAGRGLLDTQYF. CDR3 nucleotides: TGTGCCAGCAGCTTGGCTGGGCGGGGCCTTCTAGATACGCAGTATTTT.

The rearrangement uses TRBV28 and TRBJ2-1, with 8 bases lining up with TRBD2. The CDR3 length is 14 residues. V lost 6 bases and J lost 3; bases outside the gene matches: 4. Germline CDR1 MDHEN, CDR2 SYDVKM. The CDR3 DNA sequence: TGTGCCAGCAGCACTAGCGGAGACTACAATGAGCAGTTCTTC. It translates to CASSTSGDYNEQFF.

Here the CDR3 reads CASSDIAGGPDTQYF. The CDR3 DNA follows: TGTGCCAGCAGCGACATAGCGGGAGGGCCAGATACGCAGTATTTT. The genes are TRBV4-2 and TRBJ2-3, with 11 nucleotides matching TRBD2. CDR1 and CDR2 (germline): LGHNA, YNFKEQ. CDR3 length: 15 residues. Trimming at V came to 5 bases and at J to 4 bases, leaving 5 bases not matched to a gene.

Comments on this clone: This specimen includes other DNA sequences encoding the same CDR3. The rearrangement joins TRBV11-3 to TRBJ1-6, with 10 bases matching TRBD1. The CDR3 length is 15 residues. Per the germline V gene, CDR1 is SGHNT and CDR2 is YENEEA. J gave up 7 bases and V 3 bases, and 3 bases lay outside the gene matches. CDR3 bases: TGTGCCAGCAGCTTCGGGACAGGGGTGAATTCACCCCTCCACTTT. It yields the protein CASSFGTGVNSPLHF.

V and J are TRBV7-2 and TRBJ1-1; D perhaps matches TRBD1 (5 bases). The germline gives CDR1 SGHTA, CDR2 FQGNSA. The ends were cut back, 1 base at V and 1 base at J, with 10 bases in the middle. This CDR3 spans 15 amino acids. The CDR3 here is CASSLDGGENTEAFF. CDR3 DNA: TGTGCCAGCAGCTTAGATGGGGGGGAGAACACTGAAGCTTTCTTT.

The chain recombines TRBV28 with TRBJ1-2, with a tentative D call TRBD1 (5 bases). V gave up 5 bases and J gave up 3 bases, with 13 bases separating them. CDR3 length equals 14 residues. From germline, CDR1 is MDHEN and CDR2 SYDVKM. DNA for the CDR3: TGTGCCAGCAGTGGACGGAGGGGCGACTATGGCTACACCTTC. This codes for CASSGRRGDYGYTF.

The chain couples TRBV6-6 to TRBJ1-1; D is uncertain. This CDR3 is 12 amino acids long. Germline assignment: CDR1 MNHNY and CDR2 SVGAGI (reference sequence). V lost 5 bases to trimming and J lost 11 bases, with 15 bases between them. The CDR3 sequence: CASSPTELMAFF. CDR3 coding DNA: TGTGCCAGCAGTCCCACTGAATTAATGGCTTTCTTT.